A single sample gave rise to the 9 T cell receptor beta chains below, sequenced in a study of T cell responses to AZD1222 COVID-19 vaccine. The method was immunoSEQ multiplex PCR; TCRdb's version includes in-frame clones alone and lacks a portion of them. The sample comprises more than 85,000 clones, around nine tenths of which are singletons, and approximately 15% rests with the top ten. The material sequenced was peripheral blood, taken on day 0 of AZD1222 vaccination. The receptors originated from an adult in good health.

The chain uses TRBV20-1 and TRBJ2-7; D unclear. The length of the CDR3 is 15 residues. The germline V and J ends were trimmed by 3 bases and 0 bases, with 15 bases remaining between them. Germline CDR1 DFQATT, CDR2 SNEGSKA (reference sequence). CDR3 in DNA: TGCAGTGCTAGTGCGCCCGCGCGGAGCTCCTACGAGCAGTACTTC. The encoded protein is CSASAPARSSYEQYF.

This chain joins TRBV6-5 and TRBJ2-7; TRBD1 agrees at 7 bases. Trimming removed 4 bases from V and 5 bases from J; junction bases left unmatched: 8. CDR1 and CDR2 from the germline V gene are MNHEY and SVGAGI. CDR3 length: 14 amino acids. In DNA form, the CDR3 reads TGTGCCAGCAGTTCCCGACAGGGCGGCAACGAGCAGTACTTC. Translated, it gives CASSSRQGGNEQYF.

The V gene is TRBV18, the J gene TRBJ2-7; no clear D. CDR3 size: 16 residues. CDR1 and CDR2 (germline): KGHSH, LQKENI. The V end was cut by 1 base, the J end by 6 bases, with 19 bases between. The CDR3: CASSPQSGPRVGEQYF. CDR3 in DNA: TGTGCCAGCTCACCACAGTCCGGGCCCCGGGTCGGCGAGCAGTACTTC. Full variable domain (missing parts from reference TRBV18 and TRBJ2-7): NAGVMQNPRHLVRRRGQEARLRCSPMKGHSHVYWYRQLPEEGLKFMVYLQKENIIDESGMPKERFSAEFPKEGPSILRIQQVVRGDSAAYFCASSPQSGPRVGEQYFGPGTRLTVT.

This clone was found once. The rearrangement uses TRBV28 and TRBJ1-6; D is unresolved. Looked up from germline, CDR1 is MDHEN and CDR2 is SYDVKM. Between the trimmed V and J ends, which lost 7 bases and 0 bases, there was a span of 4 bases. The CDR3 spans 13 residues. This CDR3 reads CASTGSYNSPLHF. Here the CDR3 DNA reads TGTGCCAGCACTGGCTCCTATAATTCACCCCTCCACTTT. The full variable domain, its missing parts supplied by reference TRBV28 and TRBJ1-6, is DVKVTQSSRYLVKRTGEKVFLECVQDMDHENMFWYRQDPGLGLRLIYFSYDVKMKEKGDIPEGYSVSREKKERFSLILESASTNQTSMYLCASTGSYNSPLHFGNGTRLTVT.

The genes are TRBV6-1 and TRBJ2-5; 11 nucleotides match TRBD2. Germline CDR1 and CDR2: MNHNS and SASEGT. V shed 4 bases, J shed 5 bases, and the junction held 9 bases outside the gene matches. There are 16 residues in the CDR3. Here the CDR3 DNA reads TGTGCCAGCAGTGGACTCCTAGCGGGAGGTCTGGAGACCCAGTACTTC. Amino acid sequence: CASSGLLAGGLETQYF.

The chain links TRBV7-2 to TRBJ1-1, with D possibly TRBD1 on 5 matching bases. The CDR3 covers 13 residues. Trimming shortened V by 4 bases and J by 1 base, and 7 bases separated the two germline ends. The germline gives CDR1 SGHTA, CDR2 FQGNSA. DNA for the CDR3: TGTGCCAGCAGCTGGACAAGGAACACTGAAGCTTTCTTT. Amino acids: CASSWTRNTEAFF.

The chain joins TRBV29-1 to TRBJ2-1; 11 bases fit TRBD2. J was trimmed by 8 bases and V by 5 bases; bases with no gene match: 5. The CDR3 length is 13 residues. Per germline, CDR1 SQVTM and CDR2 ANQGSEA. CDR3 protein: CSVRTSGRYEQFF. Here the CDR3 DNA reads TGCAGCGTTCGGACTAGCGGGCGCTATGAGCAGTTCTTC.

In nucleotides, the CDR3 is TGTGCCACCAGTGATTCGACAGGGATTGGCAATGAGCAGTTCTTC. Encoded protein: CATSDSTGIGNEQFF. This chain connects TRBV24-1 to TRBJ2-1, with 7 bases matching TRBD1. CDR1 and CDR2 (germline): KGHDR, SFDVKD. V gave up 2 bases and J gave up 6 bases; unmatched junction bases: 6. The CDR3 consists of 15 residues.

This CDR3 reads CAWSQQGRYEQYF. The CDR3 DNA sequence: TGTGCCTGGAGCCAGCAAGGTCGCTACGAGCAGTACTTC. The chain uses TRBV30 and TRBJ2-7; the D is unclear. Trimming stripped 3 bases from V and 3 bases from J, with 12 bases between. Germline V CDR1 and CDR2: GTSNPN, SVGIG (reference sequence). The CDR3 loop spans 13 amino acids.